Below are 26 T cell receptor beta chains sequenced from a single sample in a study of T cell changes during pregnancy in multiple sclerosis. Clones were read by immunoSEQ multiplex PCR, and TCRdb kept only the in-frame ones, dropping some. The sample shows tens of thousands of clones, roughly 90% of them seen only once. Source: CD8+ T cells from peripheral blood mononuclear cells, taken in the second trimester of pregnancy. These receptors were taken from a female donor in good health, enrolled as a control in a pregnancy study.

This chain uses TRBV19 with TRBJ2-1; D may be TRBD1 (6 bases). Germline V CDR1 and CDR2: LNHDA, SQIVND (reference sequence). Trimming cost V 3 bases and J 8 bases, with 8 bases left between them. The length of the CDR3 is 12 residues. CDR3 loop: CASSIGGDEQFF. The CDR3 bases are TGTGCCAGTAGTATTGGGGGCGATGAGCAGTTCTTC. Drawing the rest from reference TRBV19 and TRBJ2-1, the complete variable domain is DGGITQSPKYLFRKEGQNVTLSCEQNLNHDAMYWYRQDPGQGLRLIYYSQIVNDFQKGDIAEGYSVSREKKESFPLTVTSAQKNPTAFYLCASSIGGDEQFFGPGTRLTVL.

The V call is TRBV5-5, the J call TRBJ2-1; D gene uncertain. The CDR3 contains 12 residues. Germline V CDR1 and CDR2: SGHKS, YYEKEE (reference sequence). Trimming took 1 base from V and 8 from J, leaving 7 bases between them. The CDR3 spells CASSLRVDEQFF. The CDR3 bases are TGTGCCAGCAGCTTGCGGGTGGATGAGCAGTTCTTC.

The CDR3 DNA reads as TGTGCCAGCAGTCGGGGGGCAGGGGACACAGATACGCAGTATTTT. This sequence encodes CASSRGAGDTDTQYF. The chain has TRBV28 and TRBJ2-3; weak D call: TRBD2 (7 bases). This CDR3 is 15 amino acids long. Trimming removed 5 bases from V and 2 bases from J, with 14 bases in between. CDR1 and CDR2 from the germline V gene are MDHEN and SYDVKM.

This chain joins TRBV15 and TRBJ2-7; the match to TRBD1 covers 11 bases. Germline CDR1 and CDR2: LNHNV and YYDKDF (reference sequence). CDR3 size: 15 residues. V shed 5 bases and J 3 bases; nucleotides not matched to a gene: 6. Here the CDR3 reads CATSVGTGGLYEQYF. In nucleotides, the CDR3 is TGTGCCACCAGCGTTGGGACAGGGGGTCTCTACGAGCAGTACTTC.

The chain combines TRBV4-2 with TRBJ2-3, with 8 bases fitting TRBD2. CDR3 length: 15 amino acids. V lost 1 base to trimming and J lost 3 bases; unmatched junction nucleotides: 3. CDR1 and CDR2 from the germline V gene are LGHNA and YNFKEQ. CDR3 loop: CASSQAGGPTDTQYF. The CDR3 DNA is TGTGCCAGCAGCCAAGCGGGGGGGCCGACAGATACGCAGTATTTT.

This clone appeared a single time. The V and J genes are TRBV27 and TRBJ2-7; 12 bases align to TRBD2. The CDR3 has 16 residues. V was clipped by 2 bases and J by 3 bases; unmatched bases: 5. Per the germline V gene, CDR1 is MNHEY and CDR2 is SMNVEV (reference sequence). CDR3 region: CASSLLAGGLGYEQYF. The DNA of the CDR3 is TGTGCCAGCAGTTTACTAGCGGGAGGGCTGGGCTACGAGCAGTACTTC.

J is TRBJ2-1 and V is TRBV6-1; 12 bases match TRBD2. The V and J ends lost 6 bases and 10 bases, in that order; junction bases with no gene match: 4. The CDR3 runs to 13 residues. Germline CDR1 is MNHNS and CDR2 is SASEGT. The CDR3 region has the DNA TGTGCCAGCAGGCCTAGCGGGAGGGCGGAGCAGTTCTTC. Translation gives CASRPSGRAEQFF.

This clone has only a few counts. V and J are TRBV28 and TRBJ2-1; 8 positions agree with TRBD1. CDR1 is MDHEN, CDR2 SYDVKM, per germline. CDR3 length: 12 residues. V trimming: 8 bases; J trimming: 5 bases; junction bases outside the gene matches: 2. DNA for the CDR3: TGTGCCAGCTCGACAGGGGACAATGAGCAGTTCTTC. This sequence encodes CASSTGDNEQFF.

The chain uses TRBV6-5 and TRBJ2-5, with 7 bases identical to TRBD1. The CDR3 contains 15 residues. V trimming: 4 bases; J trimming: 7 bases; junction bases outside the gene matches: 12. Germline V gene lookup returns CDR1 MNHEY and CDR2 SVGAGI. The CDR3 DNA reads as TGTGCCAGCAGTTCCCCTCCCGACAGGGCTGGGACCCAGTACTTC. This translates into CASSSPPDRAGTQYF.

The chain joins TRBV28 to TRBJ1-5; 7 positions agree with TRBD1. The V gene end was trimmed by 6 bases and the J gene end by 4 bases; junction bases not matched to a gene: 6. Germline CDR1 and CDR2: MDHEN and SYDVKM. The CDR3 covers 14 residues. CDR3 in amino acids: CASRPRGDNQPQHF. In nucleotides, the CDR3 is TGTGCCAGCAGACCCAGGGGGGATAATCAGCCCCAGCATTTT.

The J gene is TRBJ1-2, the V gene TRBV21-1; the table's D call of TRBD1 was not tested on the DNA. TRBV21-1 is marked as a pseudogene. The CDR3 has 16 amino acids. CDR3 residues: CASSYKVTGISCGYTF. CDR3 bases: TGTGCCAGCAGCTACAAAGTCACAGGAATCAGTTGTGGCTACACCTTC.

The V call is TRBV18, the J call TRBJ2-3, with 7 bases aligning to TRBD2. The CDR3 extends over 19 amino acids. V was clipped by 3 bases and J by 2 bases; unmatched bases: 17. The V gene's germline CDR1 is KGHSH and CDR2 LQKENI. Here the CDR3 reads CASSPFRDSPGGYTDTQYF. The CDR3 DNA reads TGTGCCAGCTCACCCTTTCGTGATTCCCCGGGGGGTTACACAGATACGCAGTATTTT.

This sequence joins TRBV7-9 and TRBJ2-7; TRBD1 matches at 8 bases. V dropped 4 bases and J dropped 3; count of bases not matched to a gene: 11. The CDR3 totals 16 residues. Germline CDR1 reads SEHNR; CDR2 reads FQNEAQ (reference sequence). The DNA of the CDR3 is TGTGCCAGCAGCTCTGAGGTAGGACAGGGCGACTACGAGCAGTACTTC. It specifies CASSSEVGQGDYEQYF. The variable domain in full, with the rest retrieved from reference TRBV7-9 and TRBJ2-7, is DTGVSQNPRHKITKRGQNVTFRCDPISEHNRLYWYRQTLGQGPEFLTYFQNEAQLEKSRLLSDRFSAERPKGSFSTLEIQRTEQGDSAMYLCASSSEVGQGDYEQYFGPGTRLTVT.

The V and J genes are TRBV11-3 and TRBJ1-1; the D gene is possibly TRBD1 (6 bases). Germline CDR1 reads SGHNT; CDR2 reads YENEEA. The CDR3 has 16 residues. The V end was cut by 5 bases, the J end by 3 bases, with 19 bases between. Here the CDR3 reads CASSPHSRGRDTEAFF. The DNA of the CDR3 is TGTGCCAGCAGCCCCCACTCCAGGGGCCGCGACACTGAAGCTTTCTTT.

The rearrangement uses TRBV27 and TRBJ2-1; 7 bases are a match to TRBD2. V lost 4 bases, J lost 4 bases, and 4 bases stayed unmatched. This CDR3 spans 14 amino acids. Germline values: CDR1 MNHEY, CDR2 SMNVEV (reference sequence). CDR3 in DNA: TGTGCCAGCAGTTCTAGCGGAGCATACAATGAGCAGTTCTTC. Amino acids: CASSSSGAYNEQFF.

This clone was observed once. V and J are TRBV7-8 and TRBJ2-1; TRBD2 agrees at 9 bases. With V trimmed by 5 bases and J by 14 bases, 4 bases remained unmatched. The CDR3 is 11 residues long. The germline CDR1 and CDR2 sequences are SGHVS and FQNEAQ. The CDR3 nucleotides are TGTGCCAGCAGCCGCGGGACTAGCAAGTTCTTC. Translated: CASSRGTSKFF.

This clone was seen more than once but under ten times. This sequence joins TRBV9 and TRBJ2-1; 7 bases match TRBD1. The CDR3 consists of 15 residues. CDR1 and CDR2 from the germline V gene are SGDLS and YYNGEE. V lost 4 bases to trimming and J lost 9 bases; unmatched junction nucleotides: 13. The CDR3 DNA reads as TGTGCCAGCAGCCCCTTTAATTTACAGGGGCCTGAGCAGTTCTTC. It codes for CASSPFNLQGPEQFF.

CDR3 loop: CASSQGPATSQETQYF. The DNA of the CDR3 is TGCGCCAGCAGCCAGGGGCCAGCTACATCCCAAGAGACCCAGTACTTC. The chain combines TRBV4-1 with TRBJ2-5; D is perhaps TRBD1 (5 bases). The V and J ends lost 3 bases and 1 base respectively, with 15 bases between them. The CDR3 spans 16 residues. Germline CDR1 MGHRA, CDR2 YSYEKL.

The chain has TRBV7-3 and TRBJ2-1; 9 bases agree with TRBD2. CDR1 is SGHTA and CDR2 is FQGTGA in the germline V gene. Trimming at V came to 2 bases and at J to 7 bases, leaving 9 bases not matched to a gene. The CDR3 is 16 amino acids. CDR3 in DNA: TGTGCCAGCAGCTTAGGACTAGCGCCCTCCTCTAATGAGCAGTTCTTC. Translation gives CASSLGLAPSSNEQFF.

This clone was recorded once. V usage is TRBV4-3 and J usage is TRBJ2-7; 8 nucleotides align to TRBD2. Germline CDR1 reads LGHNA; CDR2 reads YSLEER. This CDR3 contains 17 residues. V was pared by 1 base and J by 3 bases, with 11 bases of the junction left unmatched. CDR3: CASSQGIILSGSYEQYF. Here the CDR3 DNA reads TGCGCCAGCAGCCAAGGGATTATCCTAAGCGGGAGCTACGAGCAGTACTTC.

The rearrangement links TRBV19 to TRBJ2-7, with 7 bases identical to TRBD1. CDR1 is LNHDA and CDR2 is SQIVND in the germline V gene (reference sequence). The CDR3 spans 13 residues. With V trimmed by 5 bases and J by 2 bases, 3 bases remained unmatched. This CDR3 reads CASSWDSAYEQYF. As DNA, the CDR3 is TGTGCCAGTAGTTGGGACAGTGCCTACGAGCAGTACTTC.

The V gene is TRBV11-2, the J gene TRBJ2-2, with 15 bases identical to TRBD2. The CDR3 runs 18 residues. V shed 5 bases and J 1 base; nucleotides not matched to a gene: 5. Germline V CDR1 and CDR2: SGHAT, FQNNGV. CDR3 sequence: CASSRGTSGRRNTGELFF. In DNA form, the CDR3 reads TGTGCCAGCAGCCGAGGGACTAGCGGGAGGAGGAACACCGGGGAGCTGTTTTTT.

The CDR3: CASSPDREANYGYTF. CDR3 in DNA: TGTGCCAGCTCCCCGGACCGGGAGGCTAACTATGGCTACACCTTC. V is TRBV18 and J is TRBJ1-2, with no clear D. This CDR3 comprises 15 residues. The germline V gene has CDR1 KGHSH and CDR2 LQKENI. Trimming pared 6 bases from V and 0 bases from J, leaving 14 bases between.

V is TRBV25-1 and J is TRBJ2-7; D not resolved. CDR3 length equals 18 residues. Germline V CDR1 and CDR2: MGHDK, SYGVNS. V was cut by 3 bases and J by 3 bases, with 24 bases left in between. CDR3 nucleotide sequence: TGTGCCAGCAGTGAGGCCGCCGACTCTACATACCCTCACTACGAGCAGTACTTC. Its protein is CASSEAADSTYPHYEQYF.

The CDR3 DNA follows: TGTGCCAGCAGCCATGCGTCCTACGAGCAGTACTTC. Translated, it gives CASSHASYEQYF. The rearrangement uses TRBV11-2 and TRBJ2-7; unclear D gene. V lost 5 bases and J lost 1, with 6 bases in between. Looked up from germline, CDR1 is SGHAT and CDR2 is FQNNGV. The CDR3 runs to 12 residues.

This sequence joins TRBV7-8 and TRBJ1-2; D is uncertain. The CDR3 extends over 16 amino acids. V was pared by 1 base and J by 4 bases, with 16 bases between. Germline CDR1 and CDR2: SGHVS and FQNEAQ. The chain's CDR3 is CASSLGYGLEGYGYTF. For the CDR3, the DNA is TGTGCCAGCAGCTTAGGCTACGGACTAGAGGGCTATGGCTACACCTTC.